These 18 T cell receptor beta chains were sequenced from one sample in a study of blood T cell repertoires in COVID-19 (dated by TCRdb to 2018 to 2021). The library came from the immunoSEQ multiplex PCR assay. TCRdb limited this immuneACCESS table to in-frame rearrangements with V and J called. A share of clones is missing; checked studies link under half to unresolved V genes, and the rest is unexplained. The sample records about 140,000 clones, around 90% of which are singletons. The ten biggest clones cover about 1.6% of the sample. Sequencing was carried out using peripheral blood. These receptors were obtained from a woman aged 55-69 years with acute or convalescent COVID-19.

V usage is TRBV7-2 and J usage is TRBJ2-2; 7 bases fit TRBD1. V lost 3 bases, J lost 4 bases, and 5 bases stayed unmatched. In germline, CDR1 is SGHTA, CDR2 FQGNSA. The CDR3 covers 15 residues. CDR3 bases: TGTGCCAGCAGCTTCCAGACAGGGACCACCGGGGAGCTGTTTTTT. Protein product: CASSFQTGTTGELFF.

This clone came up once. The CDR3 region is CASSRRPGGTEAFF. CDR3 DNA: TGTGCCAGCAGCCGGAGGCCGGGTGGCACTGAAGCTTTCTTT. The chain recombines TRBV3-1 (or the pseudogene TRBV3-2) with TRBJ1-1, with no clear D. Germline-derived CDR1 and CDR2 are LGHDT and YNNKEL (reference sequence). This CDR3 has 14 residues. With 4 bases removed from V and 4 bases from J, the gap between germline ends came to 13 bases.

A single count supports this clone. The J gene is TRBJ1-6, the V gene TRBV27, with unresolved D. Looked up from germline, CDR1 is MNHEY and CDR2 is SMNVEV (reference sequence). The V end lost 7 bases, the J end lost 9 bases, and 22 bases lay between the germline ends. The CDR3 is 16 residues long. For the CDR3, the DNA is TGTGCCAGCACCATACGCTGGGCCCCGGCGGGTTCACCCCTCCACTTT. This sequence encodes CASTIRWAPAGSPLHF.

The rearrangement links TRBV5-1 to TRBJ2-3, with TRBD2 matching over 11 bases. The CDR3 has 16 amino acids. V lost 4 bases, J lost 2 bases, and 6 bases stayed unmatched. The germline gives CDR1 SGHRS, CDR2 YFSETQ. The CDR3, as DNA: TGCGCCAGCAGCGGAACTAGCGGGGGAGACACAGATACGCAGTATTTT. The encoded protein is CASSGTSGGDTDTQYF.

CDR3 in amino acids: CASTPGVYQPQHF. Here the CDR3 DNA reads TGTGCCAGTACGCCCGGAGTCTACCAGCCCCAGCATTTT. This rearrangement joins TRBV19 to TRBJ1-5, with no clear D. Germline lookup yields CDR1 LNHDA and CDR2 SQIVND (reference sequence). The CDR3 totals 13 residues. The ends were cut back, 7 bases at V and 7 bases at J, with 14 bases in the middle.

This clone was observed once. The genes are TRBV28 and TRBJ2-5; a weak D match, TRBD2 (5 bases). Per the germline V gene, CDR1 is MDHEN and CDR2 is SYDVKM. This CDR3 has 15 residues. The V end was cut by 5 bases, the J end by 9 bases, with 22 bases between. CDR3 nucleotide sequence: TGTGCCAGCAGTACAAACCCGGCCACCAAGAGGGCCCAGTACTTC. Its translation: CASSTNPATKRAQYF.

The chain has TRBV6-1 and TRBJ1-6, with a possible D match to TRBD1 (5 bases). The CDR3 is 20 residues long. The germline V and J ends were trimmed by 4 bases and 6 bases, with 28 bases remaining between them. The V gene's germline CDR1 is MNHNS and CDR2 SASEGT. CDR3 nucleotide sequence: TGTGCCAGCAGTGCAAAACTCGACCTGACAGCATTGGGCCCTAATTCACCCCTCCACTTT. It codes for CASSAKLDLTALGPNSPLHF.

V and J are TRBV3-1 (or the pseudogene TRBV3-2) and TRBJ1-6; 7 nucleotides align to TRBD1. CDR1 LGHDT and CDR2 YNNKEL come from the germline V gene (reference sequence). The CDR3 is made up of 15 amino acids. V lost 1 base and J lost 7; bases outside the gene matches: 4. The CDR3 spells CASSQVRGRNSPLHF. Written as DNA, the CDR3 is TGTGCCAGCAGCCAAGTGAGGGGGCGGAATTCACCCCTCCACTTT.

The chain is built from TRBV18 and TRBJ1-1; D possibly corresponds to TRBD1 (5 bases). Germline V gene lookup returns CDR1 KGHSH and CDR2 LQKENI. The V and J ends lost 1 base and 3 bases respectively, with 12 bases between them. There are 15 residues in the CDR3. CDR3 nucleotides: TGTGCCAGCTCACCACGAACAGGATTGGACACTGAAGCTTTCTTT. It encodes CASSPRTGLDTEAFF.

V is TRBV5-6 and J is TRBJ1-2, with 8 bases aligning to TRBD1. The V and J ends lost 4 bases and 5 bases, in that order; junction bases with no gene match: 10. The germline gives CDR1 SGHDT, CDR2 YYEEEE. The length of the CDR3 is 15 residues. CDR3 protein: CASSQVDRGYYGYTF. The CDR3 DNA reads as TGTGCCAGCAGCCAGGTAGACAGGGGTTATTATGGCTACACCTTC.

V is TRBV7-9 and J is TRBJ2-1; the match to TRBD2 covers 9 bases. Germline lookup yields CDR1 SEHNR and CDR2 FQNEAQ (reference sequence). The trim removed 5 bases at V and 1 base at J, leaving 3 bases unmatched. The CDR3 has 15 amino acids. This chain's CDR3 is CASSPRGGSYNEQFF. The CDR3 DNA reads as TGTGCCAGCAGCCCGCGGGGGGGGTCCTACAATGAGCAGTTCTTC. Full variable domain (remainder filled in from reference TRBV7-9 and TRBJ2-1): DTGVSQNPRHKITKRGQNVTFRCDPISEHNRLYWYRQTLGQGPEFLTYFQNEAQLEKSRLLSDRFSAERPKGSFSTLEIQRTEQGDSAMYLCASSPRGGSYNEQFFGPGTRLTVL.

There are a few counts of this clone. The CDR3 spells CASTGWGTNYGYTF. For the CDR3, the DNA is TGTGCCAGCACGGGTTGGGGCACTAACTATGGCTACACCTTC. The V call is TRBV28, the J call TRBJ1-2, with D tentatively TRBD1 (5 bases). Trimming shortened V by 7 bases and J by 0 bases, and 12 bases separated the two germline ends. This CDR3 contains 14 residues. In germline, CDR1 is MDHEN, CDR2 SYDVKM.

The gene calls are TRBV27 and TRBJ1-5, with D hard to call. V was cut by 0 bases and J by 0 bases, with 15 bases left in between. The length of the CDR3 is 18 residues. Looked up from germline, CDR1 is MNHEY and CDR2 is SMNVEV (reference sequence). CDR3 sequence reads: CASSLSAPEPYSNQPQHF. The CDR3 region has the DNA TGTGCCAGCAGTTTATCCGCCCCTGAGCCGTATAGCAATCAGCCCCAGCATTTT.

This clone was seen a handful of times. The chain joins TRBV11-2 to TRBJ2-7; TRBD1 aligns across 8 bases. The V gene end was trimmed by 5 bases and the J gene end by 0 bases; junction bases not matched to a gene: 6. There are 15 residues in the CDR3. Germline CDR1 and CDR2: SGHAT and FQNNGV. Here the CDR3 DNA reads TGTGCCAGCAGCCCAGGGGGCGTGGGCTCCTACGAGCAGTACTTC. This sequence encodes CASSPGGVGSYEQYF. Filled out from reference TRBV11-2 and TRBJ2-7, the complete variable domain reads EAGVAQSPRYKIIEKRQSVAFWCNPISGHATLYWYQQILGQGPKLLIQFQNNGVVDDSQLPKDRFSAERLKGVDSTLKIQPAKLEDSAVYLCASSPGGVGSYEQYFGPGTRLTVT.

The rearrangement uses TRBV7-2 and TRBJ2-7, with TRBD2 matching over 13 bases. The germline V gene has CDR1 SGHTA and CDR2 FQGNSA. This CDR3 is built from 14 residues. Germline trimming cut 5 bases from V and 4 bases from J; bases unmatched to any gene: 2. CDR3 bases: TGTGCCAGCAGCACGGGACTAGCGGGGTACGAGCAGTACTTC. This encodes CASSTGLAGYEQYF.

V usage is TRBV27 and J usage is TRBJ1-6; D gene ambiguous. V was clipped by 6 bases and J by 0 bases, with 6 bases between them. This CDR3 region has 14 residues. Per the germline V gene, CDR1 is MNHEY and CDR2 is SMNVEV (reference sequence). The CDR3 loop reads CASSSSSYNSPLHF. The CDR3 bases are TGTGCCAGCAGCTCCTCCTCCTATAATTCACCCCTCCACTTT.

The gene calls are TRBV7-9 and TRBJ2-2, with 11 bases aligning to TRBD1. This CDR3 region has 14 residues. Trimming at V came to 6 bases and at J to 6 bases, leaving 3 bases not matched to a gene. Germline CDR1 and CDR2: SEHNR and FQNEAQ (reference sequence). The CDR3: CASRRDRGAGELFF. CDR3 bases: TGTGCCAGCAGAAGGGACAGGGGGGCCGGGGAGCTGTTTTTT.

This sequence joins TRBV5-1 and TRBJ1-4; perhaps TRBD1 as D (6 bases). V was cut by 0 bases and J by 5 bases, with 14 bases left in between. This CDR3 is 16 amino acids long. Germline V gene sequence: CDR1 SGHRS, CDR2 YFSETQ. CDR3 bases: TGCGCCAGCAGCTTGGGAGGGGGGGCCCGAAATGAAAAACTGTTTTTT. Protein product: CASSLGGGARNEKLFF.